These 19 T cell receptor beta chains were all obtained from the same sample, sequenced in a study of shared clonotypes between healthy human individuals. Assay: immunoSEQ multiplex PCR; the TCRdb copy retains only in-frame clones and omits some. The table shows roughly 1 million clones, with approximately 68% occurring only once. The sequenced material came from memory CD4+ T cells sorted from blood. Subset described: CD45RA-negative fraction. Receptors originate from a young man in good health.

This chain joins TRBV9 and TRBJ2-5; TRBD2 agrees at 8 bases. The better agreement between TRBJ2-7 and the DNA end casts doubt on the J call. Germline V gene lookup returns CDR1 SGDLS and CDR2 YYNGEE. This CDR3 region has 15 residues. The chain's CDR3 is CASSVGTSGPYEQYF. In DNA, the CDR3 is TGTGCCAGCAGCGTAGGTACTAGCGGACCTTACGAGCAGTACTTC.

V and J are TRBV19 and TRBJ1-2, with D hard to call. Germline CDR1 LNHDA, CDR2 SQIVND (reference sequence). V dropped 7 bases and J dropped 8 bases, with 14 bases sitting between them. The CDR3 consists of 12 residues. The CDR3 spells CASKARVQGYTF. DNA for the CDR3: TGTGCCAGTAAGGCCCGGGTCCAGGGCTACACCTTC.

The chain joins TRBV6-6 to TRBJ1-5, with a possible D match to TRBD1 (5 bases). This CDR3 is built from 15 residues. The germline V gene has CDR1 MNHNY and CDR2 SVGAGI (reference sequence). Deletions cut 7 bases from V and 5 bases from J, with 18 bases between. The CDR3 nucleotides read TGTGCCAGCACTAGGGGCCAGGGCGGCCATCAGCCCCAGCATTTT. This translates into CASTRGQGGHQPQHF.

The chain employs TRBV28 and TRBJ1-6; D gene ambiguous. The CDR3 loop spans 14 amino acids. V was clipped by 5 bases and J by 4 bases, with 9 bases between them. The germline V gene encodes CDR1 MDHEN and CDR2 SYDVKM. The CDR3: CASSRTAYNSPLHF. The CDR3 region has the DNA TGTGCCAGCAGTCGTACAGCTTATAATTCACCCCTCCACTTT.

J is TRBJ2-3 and V is TRBV7-2, with TRBD2 identical over 9 bases. The CDR3 runs 18 residues. J lost 0 bases, V lost 5 bases, and 12 bases had no gene match. Germline CDR1 and CDR2: SGHTA and FQGNSA. This chain's CDR3 is CASSTTAQTSGSTDTQYF. The DNA for the CDR3 is TGTGCCAGCAGCACCACTGCCCAAACTAGCGGGAGCACAGATACGCAGTATTTT.

The sample holds a few counts of this clone. The junction departs from germline at one end; a sequencing error may be responsible. The chain carries TRBV14 and TRBJ2-5, with no clear D. CDR1 SGHDN and CDR2 FVKESK come from the germline V gene. The CDR3 sequence is 15 residues long. The CDR3 DNA reads TGTGCCAGCACCCAAACCCGGGCGCCCCAAGAGACCCAGTACTTC. It codes for CASTQTRAPQETQYF.

This clone was detected a few times. The chain links TRBV7-9 to TRBJ2-5, with no clear D. This CDR3 has 14 residues. The V gene lost 2 bases and the J gene lost 1 base, with 8 bases spanning the gap. Germline V gives CDR1 SEHNR, CDR2 FQNEAQ (reference sequence). Here the CDR3 DNA reads TGTGCCAGCAGCTTAAGGGCAGCCCAAGAGACCCAGTACTTC. Its translation is CASSLRAAQETQYF.

This rearrangement joins TRBV6-6 to TRBJ1-1; D not certain. From germline, CDR1 is MNHNY and CDR2 SVGAGI (reference sequence). CDR3 length: 14 amino acids. Trimming removed 2 bases at V and 0 bases at J, with 7 bases between. Here the CDR3 DNA reads TGTGCCAGCAGTTACACAGAGATGAACACTGAAGCTTTCTTT. It codes for CASSYTEMNTEAFF.

The J gene is TRBJ2-3, the V gene TRBV6-5, with 10 bases aligning to TRBD2. Per the germline V gene, CDR1 is MNHEY and CDR2 is SVGAGI. The CDR3 runs 15 residues. With 5 bases clipped from V and 3 bases from J, the junction kept 5 bases outside the gene matches. The CDR3 here is CASSLQREGTDTQYF. For the CDR3, the DNA is TGTGCCAGCAGTCTCCAGCGGGAGGGTACAGATACGCAGTATTTT.

The CDR3 loop reads CASSLDGNSPLHF. The CDR3 coding sequence is TGTGCCAGCAGCTTGGACGGTAATTCACCCCTCCACTTT. The genes are TRBV7-3 and TRBJ1-6; no firm D call. The V and J ends lost 3 bases and 6 bases respectively, with 6 bases between them. CDR3 length: 13 amino acids. Germline CDR1 SGHTA, CDR2 FQGTGA.

This clone was seen more than once but under ten times. V and J are TRBV28 and TRBJ1-1; no firm D call. CDR3 length: 13 residues. Germline assignment: CDR1 MDHEN and CDR2 SYDVKM. With 3 bases removed from V and 2 bases from J, the gap between germline ends came to 7 bases. The CDR3 coding sequence is TGTGCCAGCAGTTTTCGGCCTAACACTGAAGCTTTCTTT. Translated: CASSFRPNTEAFF.

Remarks on this clone: Other DNA sequences in this sample translate to the same CDR3. The chain uses TRBV19 and TRBJ1-6; TRBD1 matches at 8 bases. J was trimmed by 7 bases and V by 5 bases; bases with no gene match: 4. This CDR3 has 14 residues. CDR1 is LNHDA, CDR2 SQIVND, per germline (reference sequence). This chain's CDR3 is CASSPRQGNSPLHF. CDR3 in DNA: TGTGCCAGTAGTCCGCGACAGGGGAATTCACCCCTCCACTTT.

V gene TRBV25-1 combines with J gene TRBJ1-3, with a tentative D call TRBD1 (5 bases). Germline-derived CDR1 and CDR2 are MGHDK and SYGVNS. This CDR3 has 15 residues. V was shortened by 6 bases and J by 0 bases, with 12 bases between the two germline ends. CDR3 nucleotide sequence: TGTGCCAGCAGCAACGGGGGTTTCTCTGGAAACACCATATATTTT. It is translated as CASSNGGFSGNTIYF.

V gene TRBV9 combines with J gene TRBJ1-1; a weak D match, TRBD1 (6 bases). V was trimmed by 3 bases and J by 10 bases, leaving 16 bases between them. This CDR3 region has 13 residues. Germline V gene sequence: CDR1 SGDLS, CDR2 YYNGEE. CDR3 protein: CASSEGTGGGAFF. CDR3 sequence (DNA): TGTGCCAGCAGCGAGGGGACGGGAGGGGGAGCTTTCTTT. Supplemented by reference TRBV9 and TRBJ1-1, the full variable domain reads DSGVTQTPKHLITATGQRVTLRCSPRSGDLSVYWYQQSLDQGLQFLIQYYNGEERAKGNILERFSAQQFPDLHSELNLSSLELGDSALYFCASSEGTGGGAFFGQGTRLTVV.

The V and J genes are TRBV11-1 and TRBJ1-6; 8 positions agree with TRBD1. Germline-derived CDR1 and CDR2 are SGHAT and FQDESV (reference sequence). V was pared by 5 bases and J by 8 bases, with 8 bases of the junction left unmatched. The CDR3 is 15 residues long. CDR3: CASSEDGTGDSPLHF. DNA of the CDR3: TGTGCCAGCAGCGAGGACGGGACAGGCGATTCACCCCTCCACTTT. The whole variable domain, filled in from reference TRBV11-1 and TRBJ1-6, reads EAEVAQSPRYKITEKSQAVAFWCDPISGHATLYWYRQILGQGPELLVQFQDESVVDDSQLPKDRFSAERLKGVDSTLKIQPAELGDSAMYLCASSEDGTGDSPLHFGNGTRLTVT.

This clone has more than one count but fewer than ten. J is TRBJ1-5 and V is TRBV7-6, with 10 positions matching TRBD1. The CDR3 is made up of 18 amino acids. CDR1 is SGHVS and CDR2 is FNYEAQ in the germline V gene. The V and J ends lost 5 bases and 0 bases, in that order; junction bases with no gene match: 10. The CDR3 coding sequence is TGTGCCAGCAGCCCCTGGGACAGGGGACCCTCTAGCAATCAGCCCCAGCATTTT. Its protein is CASSPWDRGPSSNQPQHF.

This chain links TRBV7-9 with TRBJ2-3; unclear D gene. Germline CDR1 SEHNR, CDR2 FQNEAQ (reference sequence). This CDR3 contains 14 residues. Deletions cut 9 bases from V and 2 bases from J, with 15 bases between. CDR3: CASLTEQSTDTQYF. The CDR3 DNA reads TGTGCCAGTCTCACAGAGCAGTCCACAGATACGCAGTATTTT. Drawing the rest from reference TRBV7-9 and TRBJ2-3, the complete variable domain is DTGVSQNPRHKITKRGQNVTFRCDPISEHNRLYWYRQTLGQGPEFLTYFQNEAQLEKSRLLSDRFSAERPKGSFSTLEIQRTEQGDSAMYLCASLTEQSTDTQYFGPGTRLTVL.

The chain carries TRBV5-4 and TRBJ2-2; no definite D call. Between the trimmed V and J ends, which lost 0 bases and 1 base, there was a span of 1 base. The CDR3 has 13 residues. The germline gives CDR1 SGHNT, CDR2 YYREEE (reference sequence). The CDR3 nucleotides are TGTGCCAGCAGCTTGGTGAACACCGGGGAGCTGTTTTTT. Protein product: CASSLVNTGELFF.

This clone was counted many times. The gene calls are TRBV7-9 and TRBJ2-7; D may be TRBD1 (5 bases). The CDR3 is 14 residues long. Germline assignment: CDR1 SEHNR and CDR2 FQNEAQ (reference sequence). The germline V and J ends were trimmed by 5 bases and 5 bases, with 16 bases remaining between them. In nucleotides, the CDR3 is TGTGCCAGCAGCCCCGGTCCAGGGTTACACGAGCAGTACTTC. It encodes CASSPGPGLHEQYF.